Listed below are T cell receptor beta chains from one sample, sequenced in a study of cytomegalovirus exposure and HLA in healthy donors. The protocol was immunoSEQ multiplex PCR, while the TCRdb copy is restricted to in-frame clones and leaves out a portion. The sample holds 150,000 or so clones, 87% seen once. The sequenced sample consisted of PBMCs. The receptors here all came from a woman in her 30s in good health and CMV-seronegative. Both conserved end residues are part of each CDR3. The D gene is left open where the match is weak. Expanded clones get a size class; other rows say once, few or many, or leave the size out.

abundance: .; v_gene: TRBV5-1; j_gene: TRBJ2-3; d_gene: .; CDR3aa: CASSPDSGVPDTQYF; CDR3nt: TGCGCCAGCAGTCCGGACAGTGGGGTCCCAGATACGCAGTATTTT
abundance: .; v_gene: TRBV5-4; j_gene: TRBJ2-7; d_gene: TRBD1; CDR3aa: CASSLTGGLKGYEQYF; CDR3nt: TGTGCCAGCAGCCTCACAGGGGGGCTAAAGGGATACGAGCAGTACTTC
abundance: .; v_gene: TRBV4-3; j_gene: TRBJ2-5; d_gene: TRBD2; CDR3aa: CASSQGTSGGGRETQYF; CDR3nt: TGCGCCAGCAGCCAAGGGACTAGCGGGGGCGGCCGGGAGACCCAGTACTTC
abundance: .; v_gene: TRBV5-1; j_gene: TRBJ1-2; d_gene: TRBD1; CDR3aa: CASSSRGQANYGYTF; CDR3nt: TGCGCCAGCAGCTCTAGAGGACAGGCTAACTATGGCTACACCTTC
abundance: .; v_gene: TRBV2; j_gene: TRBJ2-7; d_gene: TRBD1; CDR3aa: CASNRGSYEQYF; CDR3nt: TGTGCCAGCAACAGGGGCTCCTACGAGCAGTACTTC
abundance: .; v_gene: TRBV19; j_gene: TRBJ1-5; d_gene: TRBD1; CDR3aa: CASSIHRGWREVVSQPQHF; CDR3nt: TGTGCCAGTAGTATTCACAGGGGGTGGCGTGAGGTGGTTAGTCAGCCCCAGCATTTT
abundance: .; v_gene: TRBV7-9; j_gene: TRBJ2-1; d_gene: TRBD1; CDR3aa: CASSSIRTGASNEQFF; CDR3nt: TGTGCCAGCAGCTCCATCCGGACAGGGGCGAGCAATGAGCAGTTCTTC
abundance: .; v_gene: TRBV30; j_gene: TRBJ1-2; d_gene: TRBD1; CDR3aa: CAWDNDAGTGAGYTF; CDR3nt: TGTGCCTGGGACAACGATGCCGGGACAGGGGCGGGCTACACCTTC
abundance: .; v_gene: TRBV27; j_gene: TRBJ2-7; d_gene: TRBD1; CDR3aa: CASSEDRGQYEQYF; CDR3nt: TGTGCCAGCAGTGAGGACAGGGGGCAATACGAGCAGTACTTC
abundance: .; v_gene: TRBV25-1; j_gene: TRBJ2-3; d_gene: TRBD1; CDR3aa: CASSERPGQGLDTQYF; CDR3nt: TGTGCCAGCAGTGAACGACCGGGACAGGGGTTAGATACGCAGTATTTT
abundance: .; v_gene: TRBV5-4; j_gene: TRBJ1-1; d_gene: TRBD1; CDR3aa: CASSFISQGAEAFF; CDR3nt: TGTGCCAGCAGCTTCATATCGCAGGGGGCTGAAGCTTTCTTT
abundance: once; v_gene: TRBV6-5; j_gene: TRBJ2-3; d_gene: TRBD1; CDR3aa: CASSYSGQGTDTQYF; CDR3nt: TGTGCCAGCAGTTACTCGGGACAGGGGACAGATACGCAGTATTTT
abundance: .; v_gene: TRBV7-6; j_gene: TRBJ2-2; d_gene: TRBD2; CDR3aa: CASAQASGEAGELFF; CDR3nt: TGTGCCAGCGCCCAGGCTAGCGGGGAAGCCGGGGAGCTGTTTTTT
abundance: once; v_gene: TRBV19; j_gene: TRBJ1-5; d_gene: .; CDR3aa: CASTPDRSLHQPQHF; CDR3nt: TGTGCCAGTACTCCAGACAGAAGTCTACATCAGCCCCAGCATTTT
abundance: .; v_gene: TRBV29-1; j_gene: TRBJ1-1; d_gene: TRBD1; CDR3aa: CSVEVWQGGNTEAFF; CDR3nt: TGCAGCGTTGAAGTGTGGCAGGGGGGGAACACTGAAGCTTTCTTT
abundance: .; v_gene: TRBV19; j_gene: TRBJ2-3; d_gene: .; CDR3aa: CASSIEGSNTQYF; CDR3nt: TGTGCCAGTAGTATAGAAGGGAGCAATACGCAGTATTTT
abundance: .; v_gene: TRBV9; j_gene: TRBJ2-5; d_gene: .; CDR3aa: CASSVGTGGIETQYF; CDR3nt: TGTGCCAGCAGCGTAGGAACAGGTGGTATAGAGACCCAGTACTTC
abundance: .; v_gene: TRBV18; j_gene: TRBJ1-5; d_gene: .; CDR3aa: CASSPTDSYSNQPQHF; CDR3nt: TGTGCCAGCTCACCAACCGACAGTTATAGCAATCAGCCCCAGCATTTT
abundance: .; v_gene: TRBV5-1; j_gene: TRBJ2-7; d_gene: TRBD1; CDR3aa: CASSSTGGVSYEQYF; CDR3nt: TGCGCCAGCAGCTCGACAGGGGGGGTTTCCTACGAGCAGTACTTC
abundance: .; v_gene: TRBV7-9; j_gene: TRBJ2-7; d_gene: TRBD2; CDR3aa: CASSLEVAREFEQYF; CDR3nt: TGTGCCAGCAGCTTAGAGGTTGCGCGGGAGTTCGAGCAGTACTTC
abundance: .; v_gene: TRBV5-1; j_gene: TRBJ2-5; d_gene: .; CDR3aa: CASSLGGVQETQYF; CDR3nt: TGCGCCAGCAGCTTAGGGGGGGTACAAGAGACCCAGTACTTC
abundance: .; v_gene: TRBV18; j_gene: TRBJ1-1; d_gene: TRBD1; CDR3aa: CASSPDRGTEAFF; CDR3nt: TGTGCCAGCTCACCGGACAGGGGGACTGAAGCTTTCTTT
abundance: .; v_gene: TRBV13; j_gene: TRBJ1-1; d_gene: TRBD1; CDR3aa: CASSLGGTENTEAFF; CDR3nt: TGTGCCAGCAGCCTTGGCGGGACAGAGAACACTGAAGCTTTCTTT
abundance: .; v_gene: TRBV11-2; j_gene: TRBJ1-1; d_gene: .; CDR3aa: CASSHFQGKNTEAFF; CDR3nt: TGTGCCAGCAGCCATTTTCAGGGTAAGAACACTGAAGCTTTCTTT
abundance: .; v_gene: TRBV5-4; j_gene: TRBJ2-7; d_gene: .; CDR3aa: CASTFCSTPAPYEQYF; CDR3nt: TGTGCCAGCACCTTTTGCTCGACACCCGCGCCCTACGAGCAGTACTTC
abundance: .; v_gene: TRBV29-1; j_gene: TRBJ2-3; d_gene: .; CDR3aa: CSVGSGRESTDTQYF; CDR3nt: TGCAGCGTTGGGTCGGGTAGGGAGAGCACAGATACGCAGTATTTT
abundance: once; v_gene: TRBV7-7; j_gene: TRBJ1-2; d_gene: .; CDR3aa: CASFGGHGYTF; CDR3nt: TGTGCTAGCTTCGGGGGACATGGCTACACCTTC
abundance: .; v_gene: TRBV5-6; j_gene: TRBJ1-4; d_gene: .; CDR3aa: CASSSPGLGEKLFF; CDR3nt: TGTGCCAGCAGCTCGCCCGGACTTGGGGAAAAACTGTTTTTT
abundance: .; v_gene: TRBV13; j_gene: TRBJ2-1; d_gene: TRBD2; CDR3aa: CASSNGGGSYNEQFF; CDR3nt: TGTGCCAGCAGCAACGGGGGGGGGTCCTACAATGAGCAGTTCTTC
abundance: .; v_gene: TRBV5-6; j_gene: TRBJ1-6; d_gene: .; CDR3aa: CASSLNGLFYSPLHF; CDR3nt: TGTGCCAGCAGCTTAAATGGGCTCTTCTATTCACCCCTCCACTTT
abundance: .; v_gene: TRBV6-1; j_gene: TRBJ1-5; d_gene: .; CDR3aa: CASRERDIAQGYSNQPQHF; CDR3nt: TGTGCCAGCAGGGAACGGGACATCGCGCAGGGTTATAGCAATCAGCCCCAGCATTTT
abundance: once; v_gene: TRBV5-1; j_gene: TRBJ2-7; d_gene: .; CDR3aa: CASSVGNYEQYF; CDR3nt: TGCGCCAGCAGCGTCGGTAATTACGAGCAGTACTTC
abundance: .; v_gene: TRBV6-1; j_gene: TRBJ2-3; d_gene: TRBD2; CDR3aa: CASSEEVAGEDTQYF; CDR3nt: TGTGCCAGCAGTGAAGAGGTAGCGGGGGAAGATACGCAGTATTTT
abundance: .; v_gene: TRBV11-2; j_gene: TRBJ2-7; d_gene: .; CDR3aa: CASSFQGGMDEQYF; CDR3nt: TGTGCCAGCAGCTTCCAGGGGGGAATGGACGAGCAGTACTTC
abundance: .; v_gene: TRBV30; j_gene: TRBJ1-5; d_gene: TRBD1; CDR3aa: CAWAQGVSQHF; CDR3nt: TGTGCCTGGGCACAGGGGGTGTCCCAGCATTTT
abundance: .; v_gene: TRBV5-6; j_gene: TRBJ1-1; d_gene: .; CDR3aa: CASSFSRKNTEAFF; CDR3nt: TGTGCCAGCAGCTTTTCCAGGAAGAACACTGAAGCTTTCTTT
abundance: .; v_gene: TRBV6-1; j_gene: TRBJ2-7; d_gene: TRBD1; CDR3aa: CASRTGTGEPYEQYF; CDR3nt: TGTGCCAGCAGGACGGGGACAGGTGAACCCTACGAGCAGTACTTC
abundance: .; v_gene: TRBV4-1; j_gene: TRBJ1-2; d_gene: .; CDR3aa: CASSQAGVYGYTF; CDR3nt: TGCGCCAGCAGCCAAGCCGGGGTTTATGGCTACACCTTC
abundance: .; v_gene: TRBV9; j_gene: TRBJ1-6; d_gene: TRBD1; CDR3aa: CASSVEAGQGDSPLHF; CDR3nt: TGTGCCAGCAGCGTAGAGGCGGGACAGGGGGATTCACCCCTCCACTTT
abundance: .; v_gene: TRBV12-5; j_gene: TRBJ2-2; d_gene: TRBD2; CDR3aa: CASGLVSSGLIANTGELFF; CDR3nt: TGTGCTAGTGGTTTGGTGTCTAGCGGACTAATCGCGAACACCGGGGAGCTGTTTTTT
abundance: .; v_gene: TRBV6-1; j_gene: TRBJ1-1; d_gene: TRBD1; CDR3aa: CASSERQGIVRTEAFF; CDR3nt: TGTGCCAGCAGTGAACGACAGGGGATTGTTAGGACTGAAGCTTTCTTT
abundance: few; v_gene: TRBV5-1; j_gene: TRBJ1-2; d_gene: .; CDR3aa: CASSLTGAEGYTF; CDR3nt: TGCGCCAGCAGCCTAACAGGAGCTGAGGGCTACACCTTC
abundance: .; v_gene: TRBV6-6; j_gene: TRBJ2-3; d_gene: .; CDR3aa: CASRASTDTQYF; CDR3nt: TGTGCCAGCAGAGCTAGCACAGATACGCAGTATTTT
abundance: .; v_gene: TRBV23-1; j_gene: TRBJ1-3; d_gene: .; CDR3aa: CATIIGRDSGNTIYF; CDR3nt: TGCGCCACCATAATTGGGCGGGACTCTGGAAACACCATATATTTT
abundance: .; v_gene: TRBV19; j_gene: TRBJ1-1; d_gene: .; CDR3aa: CASSQQGQNTEAFF; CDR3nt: TGTGCCAGTAGTCAACAGGGTCAGAACACTGAAGCTTTCTTT
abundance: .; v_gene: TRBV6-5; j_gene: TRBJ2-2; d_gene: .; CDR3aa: CASSYPGTGELFF; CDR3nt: TGTGCCAGCAGTTACCCGGGCACCGGGGAGCTGTTTTTT
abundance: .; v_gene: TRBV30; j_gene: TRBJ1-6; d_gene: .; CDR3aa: CAWNVGPGNSPLHF; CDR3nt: TGTGCCTGGAACGTCGGCCCGGGAAATTCACCCCTCCACTTT
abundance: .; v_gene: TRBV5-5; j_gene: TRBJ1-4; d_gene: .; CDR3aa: CASSFKGRDEKLFF; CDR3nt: TGTGCCAGCAGCTTTAAGGGGAGGGATGAAAAACTGTTTTTT
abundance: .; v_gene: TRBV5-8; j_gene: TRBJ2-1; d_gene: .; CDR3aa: CASSLRGQSSYNEQFF; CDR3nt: TGTGCCAGCAGCTTGCGGGGACAAAGCTCCTACAATGAGCAGTTCTTC
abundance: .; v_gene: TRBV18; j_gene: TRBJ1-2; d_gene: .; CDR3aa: CASSDLSGNQDGYTF; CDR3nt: TGTGCCAGCTCGGACTTATCCGGGAACCAGGATGGCTACACCTTC
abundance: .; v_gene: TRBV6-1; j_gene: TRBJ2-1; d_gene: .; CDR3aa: CASSRAPHNEQFF; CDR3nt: TGTGCCAGCAGTCGCGCCCCTCACAATGAGCAGTTCTTC
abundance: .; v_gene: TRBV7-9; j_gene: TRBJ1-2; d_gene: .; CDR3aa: CASSPVAASSNYGYTFF; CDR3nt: .